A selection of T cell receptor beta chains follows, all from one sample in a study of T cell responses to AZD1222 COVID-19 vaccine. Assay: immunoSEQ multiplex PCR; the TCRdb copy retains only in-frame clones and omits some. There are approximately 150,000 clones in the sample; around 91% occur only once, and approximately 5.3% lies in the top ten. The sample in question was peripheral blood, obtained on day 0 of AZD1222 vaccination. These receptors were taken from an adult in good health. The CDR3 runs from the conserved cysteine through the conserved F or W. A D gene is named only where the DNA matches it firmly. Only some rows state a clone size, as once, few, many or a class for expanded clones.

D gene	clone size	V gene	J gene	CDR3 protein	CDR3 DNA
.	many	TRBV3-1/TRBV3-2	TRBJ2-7	CASSHRGRTSVNEQYF	TGTGCCAGCAGCCACCGGGGGCGCACTAGCGTAAACGAGCAGTACTTC
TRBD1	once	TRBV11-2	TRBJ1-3	CASSLISGTVPSGNTIYF	TGTGCCAGCAGCTTAATATCCGGGACAGTGCCTTCTGGAAACACCATATATTTT
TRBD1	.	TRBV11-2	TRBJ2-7	CASSAHRGRHEQYF	TGTGCCAGCAGCGCCCACAGGGGGCGACACGAGCAGTACTTC
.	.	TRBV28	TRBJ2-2	CASSLYRELFF	TGTGCCAGCAGTTTATACCGGGAGCTGTTTTTT
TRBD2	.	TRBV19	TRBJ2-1	CASSITSGSSNEQFF	TGTGCCAGTAGTATTACTAGCGGGAGTTCCAATGAGCAGTTCTTC
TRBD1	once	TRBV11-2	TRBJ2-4	CASSSGQLAKNIQYF	TGTGCCAGCAGCTCGGGACAGCTAGCCAAAAACATTCAGTACTTC
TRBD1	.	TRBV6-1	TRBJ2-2	CASSDRQGIIEELFF	TGTGCCAGCAGTGACCGACAGGGGATTATAGAGGAGCTGTTTTTT
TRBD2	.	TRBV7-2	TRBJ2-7	CASTQLGGRALYEQYF	TGTGCCAGCACCCAACTTGGCGGGAGGGCCTTATACGAGCAGTACTTC
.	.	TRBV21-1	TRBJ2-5	CASSKRHIQGHQETQYF	TGTGCCAGCAGCAAAAGGCATATACAGGGGCACCAAGAGACCCAGTACTTC
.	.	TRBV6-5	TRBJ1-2	CASRGEGDNTGYTF	TGTGCCAGCAGAGGCGAAGGTGACAATACCGGCTACACCTTC
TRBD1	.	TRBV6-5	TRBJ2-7	CASSQGQVASYEQYF	TGTGCCAGCAGCCAAGGACAGGTCGCCTCCTACGAGCAGTACTTC
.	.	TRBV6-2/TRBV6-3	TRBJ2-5	CASSYPSRGVETQYF	TGTGCCAGCAGTTACCCCTCAAGAGGGGTGGAGACCCAGTACTTC
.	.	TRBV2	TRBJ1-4	CASSDSGGGFF	TGTGCCAGCAGTGATAGTGGAGGGGGGTTTTTT
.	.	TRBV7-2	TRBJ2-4	CASSSLGVDQYF	TGTGCCAGCAGCTCACTGGGGGTCGATCAGTACTTC
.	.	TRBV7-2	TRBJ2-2	CASSLIQKTNTGELFF	TGTGCCAGCAGCTTAATACAGAAGACTAACACCGGGGAGCTGTTTTTT
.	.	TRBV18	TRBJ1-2	CASSGNPYGYTF	TGTGCCAGCTCAGGGAACCCCTATGGCTACACCTTC
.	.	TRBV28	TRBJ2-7	CASRSRSRGPYEQYF	TGTGCCAGCAGGAGTAGGAGTAGGGGCCCCTACGAGCAGTACTTC
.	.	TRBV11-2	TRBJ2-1	CASSELSGRLGNEQFF	TGTGCCAGCAGCGAACTAAGCGGGCGTCTGGGGAATGAGCAGTTCTTC
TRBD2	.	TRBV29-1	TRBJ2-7	CSVAGLAGVNEQYF	TGCAGCGTTGCCGGACTAGCGGGAGTTAACGAGCAGTACTTC
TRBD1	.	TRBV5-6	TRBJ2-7	CASNRGPTYEQYF	TGTGCCAGCAACAGGGGGCCTACCTACGAGCAGTACTTC
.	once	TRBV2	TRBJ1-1	CASSEGQTAFF	TGTGCCAGCAGTGAGGGACAAACCGCTTTCTTT
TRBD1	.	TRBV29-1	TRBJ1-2	CSVEGQGALYGYTF	TGCAGCGTCGAGGGACAGGGGGCATTGTATGGCTACACCTTC
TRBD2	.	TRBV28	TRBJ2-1	CASSSPSGVPYNEQFF	TGTGCCAGCAGTTCCCCCAGCGGGGTGCCTTACAATGAGCAGTTCTTC
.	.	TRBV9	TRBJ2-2	CASSVRQGAGELFF	TGTGCCAGCAGCGTGAGGCAGGGTGCCGGGGAGCTGTTTTTT
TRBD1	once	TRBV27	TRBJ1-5	CASSLYGHGGQGGVPQHF	TGTGCCAGCAGTTTATATGGTCACGGGGGACAGGGAGGTGTGCCCCAGCATTTT
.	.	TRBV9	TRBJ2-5	CASSGGGRDRQETQYF	TGTGCCAGCAGCGGAGGGGGGCGTGATAGGCAAGAGACCCAGTACTTC
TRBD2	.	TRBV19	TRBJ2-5	CASSTGLAGVQYF	TGTGCCAGTAGTACCGGACTAGCGGGCGTGCAGTACTTC
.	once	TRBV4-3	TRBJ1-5	CASSQDFGSSNQPQHF	TGCGCCAGCAGCCAAGATTTCGGGTCGAGCAATCAGCCCCAGCATTTT
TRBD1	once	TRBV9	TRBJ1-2	CASSVGSQGAHYGYTF	TGTGCCAGCAGCGTAGGGTCGCAGGGGGCCCACTATGGCTACACCTTC
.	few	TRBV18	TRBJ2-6	CASSPPRGSSGANVLTF	TGTGCCAGCTCACCACCTAGAGGGAGCTCTGGGGCCAACGTCCTGACTTTC
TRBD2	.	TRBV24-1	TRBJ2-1	CATSDGTSGNNEQFF	TGTGCCACCAGTGATGGGACTAGCGGGAACAATGAGCAGTTCTTC
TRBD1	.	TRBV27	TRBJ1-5	CASSPLDRGNQPQHF	TGTGCCAGCAGTCCCCTCGACAGGGGTAACCAGCCCCAGCATTTT
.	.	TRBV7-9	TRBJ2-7	CASSFTSGGEQYF	TGTGCCAGCAGCTTTACTAGTGGTGGCGAGCAGTACTTC
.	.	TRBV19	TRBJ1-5	CASSPDRRANQPQHF	TGTGCCAGTAGCCCTGACAGGAGAGCGAATCAGCCCCAGCATTTT
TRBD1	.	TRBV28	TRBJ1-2	CASSTGGVRYGYTF	TGTGCCAGCAGCACAGGGGGAGTTCGGTATGGCTACACCTTC
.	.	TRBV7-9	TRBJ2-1	CACRGGPNEQFF	TGTGCCTGCCGCGGTGGACCCAATGAGCAGTTCTTC
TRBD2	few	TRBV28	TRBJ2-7	CASSTPRLAGSYEQYF	TGTGCCAGCAGTACCCCCCGACTAGCGGGCTCCTACGAGCAGTACTTC
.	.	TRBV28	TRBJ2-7	CASSFQGHSSEQYF	TGTGCCAGCAGTTTCCAGGGGCACTCTAGCGAGCAGTACTTC
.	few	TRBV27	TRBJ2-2	CASSPIDTGELFF	TGTGCCAGCAGTCCAATAGACACCGGGGAGCTGTTTTTT
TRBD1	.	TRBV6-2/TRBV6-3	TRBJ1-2	CASSYTGQVRGYTF	TGTGCCAGCAGTTACACGGGACAGGTACGAGGCTACACCTTC
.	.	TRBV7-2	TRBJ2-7	CASSLAAVRGGEQYF	TGTGCCAGCAGCTTAGCCGCCGTGAGGGGCGGCGAGCAGTACTTC
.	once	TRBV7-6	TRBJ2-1	CASSALFDYNEQFF	TGTGCCAGCAGCGCTCTATTTGATTACAATGAGCAGTTCTTC